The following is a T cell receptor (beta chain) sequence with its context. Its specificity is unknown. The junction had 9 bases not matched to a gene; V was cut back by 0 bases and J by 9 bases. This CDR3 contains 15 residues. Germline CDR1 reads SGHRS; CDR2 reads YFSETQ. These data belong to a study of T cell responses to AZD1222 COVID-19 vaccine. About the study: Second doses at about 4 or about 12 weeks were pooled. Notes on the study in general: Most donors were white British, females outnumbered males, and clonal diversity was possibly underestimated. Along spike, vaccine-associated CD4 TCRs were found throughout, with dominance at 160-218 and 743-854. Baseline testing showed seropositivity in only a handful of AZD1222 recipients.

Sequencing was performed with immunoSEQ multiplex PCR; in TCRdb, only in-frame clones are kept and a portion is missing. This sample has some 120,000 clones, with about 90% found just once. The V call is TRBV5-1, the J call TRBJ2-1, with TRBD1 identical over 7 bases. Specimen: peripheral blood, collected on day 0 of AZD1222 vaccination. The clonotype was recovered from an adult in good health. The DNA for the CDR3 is TGCGCCAGCAGCTTGGGGGGCCCGCCAGGGGGTGAGCAGTTCTTC. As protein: CASSLGGPPGGEQFF.